This T cell receptor beta chain comes out of a study of blood T cell repertoires in COVID-19. Study-wide background: Samples taken during acute and convalescent COVID-19 were collected in the United States, Italy and Spain. PBMCs, B-cell-depleted T cells, or T cells provided the cDNA or gDNA that made up the material.

This clone was seen once. The V end lost 3 bases, the J end lost 1 base, and 7 bases lay between the germline ends. The germline CDR1 and CDR2 sequences are LNHNV and YYDKDF (reference sequence). There are 13 residues in the CDR3. Per the authors' pipeline: Amplifying reference gene primers gave estimates of nucleated cell counts. Repertoires were generated with immunoSEQ multiplex PCR, while TCRdb's copy carries only in-frame clones and drops some. The V and J calls and the clone size are those of that table, but D and trimming were determined from the DNA. The data contain some 200,000 clones, about nine tenths of them singletons.

This clonotype was sampled from an older man with acute or convalescent COVID-19. The chain is built from TRBV15 and TRBJ2-7, with D possibly being TRBD1 (5 bases). Sequenced sample: peripheral blood. CDR3 in amino acids: CATSRDKSYEQYF. The DNA of the CDR3 is TGTGCCACCAGCAGGGACAAGTCCTACGAGCAGTACTTC.